Each of the 8 T cell receptor beta chains below was sequenced from the same sample in a study of T cells in Graves' hyperthyroidism and ophthalmopathy. Amplified regions were TCR beta CDR3 sequences from RNA transcripts. First-round RT-PCR targeting the TCR CDR3 was performed with the HTBI primer set. MiXCR, applied by TCRdb to the multiplex PCR reads, yields one record per CDR3 protein. The sample contains under 700,000 distinct CDR3 sequences, over 15% of which appear only once. The sequenced material came from blood. These TCRs come from a woman younger than 30 with Graves' hyperthyroidism.

This clonotype occurred a few times. The chain is built from TRBV19 and TRBJ1-1, with D tentatively TRBD1 (6 bases). CDR3 length: 14 amino acids. The V end was cut by 8 bases, the J end by 0 bases, with 13 bases between. The germline CDR1 and CDR2 sequences are LNHDA and SQIVND (reference sequence). The DNA of the CDR3 is TGTGCCAGTGGACGGGACACCCTGAACACTGAAGCTTTCTTT. Translating gives CASGRDTLNTEAFF.

This clonotype was picked up many times. The chain employs TRBV7-2 and TRBJ2-5, with 7 bases identical to TRBD1. The CDR3 loop spans 14 amino acids. The germline V gene encodes CDR1 SGHTA and CDR2 FQGNSA. V was clipped by 5 bases and J by 1 base; unmatched bases: 4. The CDR3 DNA sequence: TGTGCCAGCAGCCTGGGACAGAGCCAAGAGACCCAGTACTTC. Its translation: CASSLGQSQETQYF.

This clonotype was picked up a small number of times. The V gene is TRBV20-1, the J gene TRBJ1-5, with TRBD1 identical over 7 bases. Trimming removed 6 bases from V and 4 bases from J; junction bases left unmatched: 6. The CDR3 has 13 amino acids. The germline CDR1 and CDR2 sequences are DFQATT and SNEGSKA (reference sequence). CDR3 coding DNA: TGCAGTGCCAAAAGGGGGCCGAATCAGCCCCAGCATTTT. Translation gives CSAKRGPNQPQHF.

A few counts support this clonotype. The rearrangement links TRBV5-1 to TRBJ2-5; D call uncertain. CDR3 size: 14 residues. V was cut by 4 bases and J by 5 bases, with 15 bases left in between. The germline V gene has CDR1 SGHRS and CDR2 YFSETQ. The CDR3 bases are TGCGCCAGCAGCAACGACCGGTGGTCGGAGACCCAGTACTTC. Protein: CASSNDRWSETQYF. The full variable domain, completed using reference TRBV5-1 and TRBJ2-5, is KAGVTQTPRYLIKTRGQQVTLSCSPISGHRSVSWYQQTPGQGLQFLFEYFSETQRNKGNFPGRFSGRQFSNSRSEMNVSTLELGDSALYLCASSNDRWSETQYFGPGTRLLVL.

This clonotype was seen only a few times. A clone one base away is much larger, so this may be a read error. This chain joins TRBV20-1 and TRBJ2-3; 9 nucleotides match TRBD2. Per the germline V gene, CDR1 is DFQATT and CDR2 is SNEGSKA (reference sequence). The CDR3 is 17 amino acids. The CDR3 sequence is CSAGIAGVADDTDTQCF. The CDR3 region has the DNA TGCAGTGCTGGTATAGCGGGAGTGGCGGATGACACAGATACGCAGTGTTTT.

V and J are TRBV4-3 and TRBJ2-5; tentatively, D is TRBD2 (5 bases). The CDR3 loop spans 13 amino acids. V was shortened by 1 base and J by 6 bases, with 9 bases between the two germline ends. Germline assignment: CDR1 LGHNA and CDR2 YSLEER. As DNA, the CDR3 is TGCGCCAGCAGCCAAGCCGGGGAAAAGACCCAGTACTTC. The encoded protein is CASSQAGEKTQYF.

Many counts were recorded for this clonotype. The rearrangement uses TRBV7-9 and TRBJ1-1; D gene uncertain. This CDR3 has 13 residues. The V gene's germline CDR1 is SEHNR and CDR2 FQNEAQ (reference sequence). V shed 5 bases and J shed 0 bases, with 7 bases lying between them. The CDR3 nucleotides read TGTGCCAGCAGCGTTACAGTGAACACTGAAGCTTTCTTT. This encodes CASSVTVNTEAFF.

The rearrangement links TRBV20-1 to TRBJ2-1; the D gene is possibly TRBD1 (5 bases). CDR3 length: 15 amino acids. CDR1 and CDR2 (germline): DFQATT, SNEGSKA (reference sequence). DNA of the CDR3: TGCAGCGTGGACACGGTAGGGATTTCCTACAATGAGCAGTTCTTC. This codes for CSVDTVGISYNEQFF.